Below are 2 T cell receptor beta chains sequenced from a single sample in a study of blood T cell repertoires in COVID-19 (dated by TCRdb to about 2020). The library was prepared using the immunoSEQ multiplex PCR assay. What TCRdb holds here is the immuneACCESS table cut down to in-frame rearrangements. Part of the clones is not present; checked against another copy, under half of the missing clones reflect an unresolved V gene, and the others are unexplained. Recorded for this sample are 250,000 to 400,000 clones; 88% of them occurred a single time. The ten largest make up 1.5% to 2% of the sample. The sample was peripheral blood. Receptors originate from a woman aged 25 to 39 with COVID-19, enrolled during active disease.

V is TRBV7-9 and J is TRBJ2-7; tentative D call: TRBD1 (5 bases). The CDR3 length is 12 residues. The germline V gene encodes CDR1 SEHNR and CDR2 FQNEAQ (reference sequence). Trimming stripped 2 bases from V and 7 bases from J, with 9 bases between. The CDR3 bases are TGTGCCAGCAGCTTATTGGGGCCGGAGCAGTACGTC. This translates into CASSLLGPEQYV.

J is TRBJ2-3 and V is TRBV7-2, with TRBD2 matching 16 bases. V shed 5 bases and J 6 bases; nucleotides not matched to a gene: 5. Germline V gene lookup returns CDR1 SGHTA and CDR2 FQGNSA. The length of the CDR3 is 16 residues. CDR3 sequence reads: CASSPGTSGGADTQYF. In DNA, the CDR3 is TGTGCCAGCAGCCCTGGGACTAGCGGGGGGGCGGATACGCAGTATTTT.